Each of the 5 T cell receptor beta chains below was sequenced from the same sample in a study of cytomegalovirus exposure and HLA in healthy donors. PCR used 60 Vbeta primers and 13 Jbeta primers. Data came from immunoSEQ multiplex PCR; TCRdb stores just in-frame clones and leaves some out. The sample holds 120,000 or so clones, 60% to 80% seen once. Sequenced material: PBMCs. These receptor sequences come from a man younger than 45 in good health and CMV-seronegative.

The gene calls are TRBV29-1 and TRBJ1-2, with D possibly matching TRBD1 (6 bases). CDR1 is SQVTM, CDR2 ANQGSEA, per germline. The CDR3 sequence is 13 residues long. The V end was cut by 5 bases, the J end by 7 bases, with 17 bases between. DNA of the CDR3: TGCAGCGTTCGCCATTGGGGGCTGGGTGGCTACACCTTC. It translates to CSVRHWGLGGYTF.

V and J are TRBV6-1 and TRBJ2-7; 7 bases agree with TRBD2. V shed 5 bases and J 3 bases; nucleotides not matched to a gene: 10. The CDR3 extends over 15 amino acids. Germline V gives CDR1 MNHNS, CDR2 SASEGT. The CDR3 DNA is TGTGCCAGCAGTTCCCCCCGAGCGGGAATCTACGAGCAGTACTTC. Protein product: CASSSPRAGIYEQYF.

CDR3 protein: CAWSGGPPQPGYF. CDR3 bases: TGTGCCTGGAGTGGGGGGCCACCCCAACCGGGGTACTTC. V usage is TRBV30 and J usage is TRBJ2-7, with D possibly TRBD1 on 6 matching bases. Germline V CDR1 and CDR2: GTSNPN, SVGIG (reference sequence). V gave up 1 base and J gave up 12 bases, with 19 bases separating them. The CDR3 loop spans 13 amino acids. The whole variable domain, filled in from reference TRBV30 and TRBJ2-7, reads SQTIHQWPATLVQPVGSPLSLECTVEGTSNPNLYWYRQAAGRGLQLLFYSVGIGQISSEVPQNLSASRPQDRQFILSSKKLLLSDSGFYLCAWSGGPPQPGYFGPGTRLTVT.

The chain joins TRBV9 to TRBJ1-2; TRBD1 matches at 10 bases. CDR3 length: 15 residues. Germline V CDR1 and CDR2: SGDLS, YYNGEE. After removal of 0 bases from V and 3 bases from J, the junction contained 2 bases not matched to a gene. CDR3 protein: CASSVVGTGDYGYTF. CDR3 nucleotide sequence: TGTGCCAGCAGCGTAGTCGGGACAGGGGACTATGGCTACACCTTC. Looking up the rest from reference TRBV9 and TRBJ1-2 gives the full variable domain: DSGVTQTPKHLITATGQRVTLRCSPRSGDLSVYWYQQSLDQGLQFLIQYYNGEERAKGNILERFSAQQFPDLHSELNLSSLELGDSALYFCASSVVGTGDYGYTFGSGTRLTVV.

This sequence joins TRBV5-1 and TRBJ2-1; 10 bases line up with TRBD2. Trimming took 2 bases from V and 5 from J; bases not matched to a gene: 7. The CDR3 is 16 residues long. Germline assignment: CDR1 SGHRS and CDR2 YFSETQ. The CDR3 bases are TGCGCCAGCAGCTTTTCTCTAGCGGGGGCCAACAATGAGCAGTTCTTC. Translated: CASSFSLAGANNEQFF. The whole variable domain, remainder taken from reference TRBV5-1 and TRBJ2-1, is KAGVTQTPRYLIKTRGQQVTLSCSPISGHRSVSWYQQTPGQGLQFLFEYFSETQRNKGNFPGRFSGRQFSNSRSEMNVSTLELGDSALYLCASSFSLAGANNEQFFGPGTRLTVL.